These T cell receptor beta chains were read from a single sample in a study of T cell repertoires in cytomegalovirus infection. TCRdb analysed the reads with MiXCR anew, one entry per CDR3 protein. Altogether approximately 500,000 distinct CDR3 sequences are present, around 27% being singletons, with the ten largest covering over 10%. The sequencing sample was made of PBMCs. The receptors shown here come from a human donor in good health (CMV status not recorded). Some clones in this sample may be carry-over from other donors' samples. Each CDR3 is given with its conserved first and last residue.

j_gene | v_gene | CDR3aa
TRBJ2-7 | TRBV7-4 | CASSARTGKYEQYF
TRBJ2-1 | TRBV6-2/TRBV6-3 | CASKSPPGAGEQFF
TRBJ1-5 | TRBV27 | CASSLAGFSSGMNYNQPQHF
TRBJ2-5 | TRBV5-4 | CASSFQIQETQYF
TRBJ2-5 | TRBV7-2 | CASSLVLTMSETQYF
TRBJ2-5 | TRBV5-6 | CASSPGLAGGRGETQYF
TRBJ2-7 | TRBV7-8 | CASSPRRDSSYEQYF
TRBJ2-1 | TRBV27 | CASSLNGGYNEQFF
TRBJ1-6 | TRBV7-2 | CASSTRQQGAGSPLHF
TRBJ2-2 | TRBV7-2 | CASSPGPGLAGVQNTGELFF
TRBJ2-2 | TRBV5-1 | CASRGTSGAANTGELFF
TRBJ2-3 | TRBV7-9 | CASSFPGGGDTQYF
TRBJ2-2 | TRBV30 | CAWSPSGELFF
TRBJ1-2 | TRBV11-2 | CASSHRDGSYGYTF
TRBJ2-1 | TRBV29-1 | CSVGTSGKQFF
TRBJ2-1 | TRBV10-3 | CAISDFDEQFF
TRBJ2-5 | TRBV2 | CASTDTSSGTGGETQYF